This entry is about one TCR beta chain. Its target is unknown. The data were taken from a study of T cells in localized non-small cell lung cancer. Study-wide points: Uninvolved adjacent lung had the highest recorded T cell clonality, with tumor below it. Elevated blood T cell density was associated with longer overall survival. The tumor had only one region sequenced, so heterogeneity remains possible.

Produced via immunoSEQ multiplex PCR; TCRdb's table is partial and in-frame only. The data contain some 64,000 clones, 90% of them singletons. V lost 5 bases and J lost 3, with 21 bases in between. CDR1 LNHDA and CDR2 SQIVND come from the germline V gene (reference sequence). This CDR3 region has 17 residues. The material sequenced was peripheral blood, taken before any cancer treatment. The receptor comes from a woman aged 40-70 years with stage I lung adenocarcinoma. This chain connects TRBV19 to TRBJ2-3; no clear D. The CDR3 region is CASSYRKGYTITDTQYF. Written as DNA, the CDR3 is TGTGCCAGTAGTTATAGGAAGGGATACACTATAACAGATACGCAGTATTTT.